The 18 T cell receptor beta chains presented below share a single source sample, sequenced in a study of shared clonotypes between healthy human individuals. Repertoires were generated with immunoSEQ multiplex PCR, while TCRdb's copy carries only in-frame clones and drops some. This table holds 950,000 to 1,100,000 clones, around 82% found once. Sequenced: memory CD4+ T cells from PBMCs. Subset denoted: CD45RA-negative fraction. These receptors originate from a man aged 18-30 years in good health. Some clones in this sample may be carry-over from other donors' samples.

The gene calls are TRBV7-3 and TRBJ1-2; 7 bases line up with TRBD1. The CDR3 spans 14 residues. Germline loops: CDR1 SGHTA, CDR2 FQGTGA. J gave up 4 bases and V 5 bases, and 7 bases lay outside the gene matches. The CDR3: CASSPGTEPYGYTF. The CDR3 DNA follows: TGTGCCAGCAGCCCCGGGACAGAACCCTATGGCTACACCTTC.

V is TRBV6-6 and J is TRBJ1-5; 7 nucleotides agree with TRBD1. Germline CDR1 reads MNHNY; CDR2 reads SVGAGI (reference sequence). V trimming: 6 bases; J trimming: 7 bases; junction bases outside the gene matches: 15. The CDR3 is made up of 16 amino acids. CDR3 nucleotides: TGTGCCAGCAGCTCTGGCAGGGACAGAGGAAGCCAGCCCCAGCATTTT. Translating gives CASSSGRDRGSQPQHF.

The CDR3 coding sequence is TGTGCCAGCAGTCCCCAATTGAACTATGGCTACACCTTC. This gives the protein CASSPQLNYGYTF. The J gene is TRBJ1-2, the V gene TRBV27; D unclear. CDR1 MNHEY and CDR2 SMNVEV come from the germline V gene (reference sequence). This CDR3 contains 13 residues. Trimming removed 5 bases at V and 2 bases at J, with 9 bases between.

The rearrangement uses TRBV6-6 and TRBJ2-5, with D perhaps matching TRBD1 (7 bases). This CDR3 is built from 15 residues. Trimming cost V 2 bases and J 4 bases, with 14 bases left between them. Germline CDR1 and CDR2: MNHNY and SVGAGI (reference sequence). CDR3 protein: CASSYPQGGGETQYF. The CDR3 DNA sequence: TGTGCCAGCAGTTACCCTCAGGGGGGAGGAGAGACCCAGTACTTC.

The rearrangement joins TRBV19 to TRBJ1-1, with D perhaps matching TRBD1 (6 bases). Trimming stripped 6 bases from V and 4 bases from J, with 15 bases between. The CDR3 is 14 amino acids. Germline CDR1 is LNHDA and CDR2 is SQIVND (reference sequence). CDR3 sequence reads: CASRLGGRGTEAFF. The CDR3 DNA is TGTGCCAGTAGGCTGGGGGGGCGCGGCACTGAAGCTTTCTTT.

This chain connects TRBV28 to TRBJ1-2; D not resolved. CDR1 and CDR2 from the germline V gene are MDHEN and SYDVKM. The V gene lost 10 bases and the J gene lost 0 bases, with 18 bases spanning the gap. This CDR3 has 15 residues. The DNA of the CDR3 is TGTGCCACCCTTGGCCTGACGATTTCTAACTATGGCTACACCTTC. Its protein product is CATLGLTISNYGYTF.

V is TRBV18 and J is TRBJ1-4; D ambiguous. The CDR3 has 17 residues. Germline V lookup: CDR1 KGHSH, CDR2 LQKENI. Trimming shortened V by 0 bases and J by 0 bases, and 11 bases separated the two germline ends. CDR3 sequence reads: CASSPPGSRATNEKLFF. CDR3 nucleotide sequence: TGTGCCAGCTCACCACCGGGGTCTCGTGCAACTAATGAAAAACTGTTTTTT.

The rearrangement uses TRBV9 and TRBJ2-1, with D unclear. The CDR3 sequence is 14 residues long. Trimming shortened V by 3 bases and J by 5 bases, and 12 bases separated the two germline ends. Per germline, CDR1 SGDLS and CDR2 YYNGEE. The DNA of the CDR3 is TGTGCCAGCAGCGCCCGCGCGGCCGACAATGAGCAGTTCTTC. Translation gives CASSARAADNEQFF. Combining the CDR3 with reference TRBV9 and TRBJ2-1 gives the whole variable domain DSGVTQTPKHLITATGQRVTLRCSPRSGDLSVYWYQQSLDQGLQFLIQYYNGEERAKGNILERFSAQQFPDLHSELNLSSLELGDSALYFCASSARAADNEQFFGPGTRLTVL.

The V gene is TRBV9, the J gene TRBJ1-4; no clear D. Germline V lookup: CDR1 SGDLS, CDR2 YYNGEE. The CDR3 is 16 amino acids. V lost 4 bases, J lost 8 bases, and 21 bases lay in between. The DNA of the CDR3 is TGTGCCAGCAGCCCGACGAGCGGCAGCGCTCTCGAAAAACTGTTTTTT. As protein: CASSPTSGSALEKLFF.

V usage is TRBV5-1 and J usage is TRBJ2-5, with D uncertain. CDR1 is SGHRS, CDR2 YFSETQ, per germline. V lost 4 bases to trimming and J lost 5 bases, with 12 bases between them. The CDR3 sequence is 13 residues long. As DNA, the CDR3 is TGCGCCAGCAGCATTATACCCGGGGAGACCCAGTACTTC. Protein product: CASSIIPGETQYF.

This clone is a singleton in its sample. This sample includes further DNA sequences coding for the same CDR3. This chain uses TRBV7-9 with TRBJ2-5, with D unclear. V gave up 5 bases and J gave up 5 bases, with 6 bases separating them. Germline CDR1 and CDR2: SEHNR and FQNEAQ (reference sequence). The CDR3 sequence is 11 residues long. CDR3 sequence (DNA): TGTGCCAGCAGCCCTCGGGAGACCCAGTACTTC. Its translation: CASSPRETQYF. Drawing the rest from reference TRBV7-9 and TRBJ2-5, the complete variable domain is DTGVSQNPRHKITKRGQNVTFRCDPISEHNRLYWYRQTLGQGPEFLTYFQNEAQLEKSRLLSDRFSAERPKGSFSTLEIQRTEQGDSAMYLCASSPRETQYFGPGTRLLVL.

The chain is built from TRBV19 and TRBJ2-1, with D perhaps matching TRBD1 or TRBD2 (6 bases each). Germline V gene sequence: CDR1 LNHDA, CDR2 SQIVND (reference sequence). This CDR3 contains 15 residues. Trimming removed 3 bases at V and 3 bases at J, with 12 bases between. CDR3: CASSMGGALYNEQFF. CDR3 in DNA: TGTGCCAGTAGTATGGGGGGCGCTCTCTACAATGAGCAGTTCTTC.

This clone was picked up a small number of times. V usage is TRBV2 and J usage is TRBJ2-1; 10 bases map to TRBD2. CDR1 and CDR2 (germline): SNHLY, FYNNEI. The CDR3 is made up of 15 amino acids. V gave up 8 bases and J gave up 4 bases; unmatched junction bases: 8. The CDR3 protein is CASRTGTSAYNEQFF. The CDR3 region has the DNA TGTGCCAGCCGGACCGGGACTAGCGCGTACAATGAGCAGTTCTTC.

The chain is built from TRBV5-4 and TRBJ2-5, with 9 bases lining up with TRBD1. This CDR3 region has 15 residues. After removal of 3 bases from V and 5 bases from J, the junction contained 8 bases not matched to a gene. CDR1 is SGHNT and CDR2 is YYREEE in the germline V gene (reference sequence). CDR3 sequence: CASSWAGQGGETQYF. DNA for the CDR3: TGTGCCAGCAGCTGGGCGGGACAGGGTGGGGAGACCCAGTACTTC.

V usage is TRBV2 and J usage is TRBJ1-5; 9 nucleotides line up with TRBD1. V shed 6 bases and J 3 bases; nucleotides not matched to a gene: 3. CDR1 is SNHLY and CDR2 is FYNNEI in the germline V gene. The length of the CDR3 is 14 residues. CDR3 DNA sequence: TGTGCCAGCAGGGACAGGGGCCCCAATCAGCCCCAGCATTTT. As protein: CASRDRGPNQPQHF.

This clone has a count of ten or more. The CDR3 spells CASSHYLGTYEQYF. CDR3 coding DNA: TGCGCCAGCAGCCATTACCTGGGAACCTACGAGCAGTACTTC. The genes are TRBV4-1 and TRBJ2-7; no clear D. Germline V gene lookup returns CDR1 MGHRA and CDR2 YSYEKL. Trimming took 3 bases from V and 2 from J, leaving 11 bases between them. The CDR3 sequence is 14 residues long.

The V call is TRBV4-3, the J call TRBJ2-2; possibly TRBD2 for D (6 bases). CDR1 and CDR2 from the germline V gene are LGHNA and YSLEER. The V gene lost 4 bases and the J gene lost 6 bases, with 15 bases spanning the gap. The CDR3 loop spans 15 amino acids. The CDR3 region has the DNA TGCGCCAGCAGCCGAGCGGGCTTACCCCCCGGGGAGCTGTTTTTT. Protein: CASSRAGLPPGELFF.

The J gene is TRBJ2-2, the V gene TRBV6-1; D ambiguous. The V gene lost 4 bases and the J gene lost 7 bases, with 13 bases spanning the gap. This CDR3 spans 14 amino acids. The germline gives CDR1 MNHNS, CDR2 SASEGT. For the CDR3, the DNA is TGTGCCAGCAGTGTTAGGCGAGTAGGCGGGGAGCTGTTTTTT. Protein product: CASSVRRVGGELFF.